Listed here are 27 T cell receptor beta chains from one sample, sequenced in a study of tumor and adjacent non-tumor tissue in lung cancer listed by TCRdb under 2018. Libraries were constructed by multiplex PCR. The run used an Illumina HiSeq 2500. TCRbeta libraries were built by three rounds of nested PCR using primers (Table S4), following protocols modified from ARM-PCR. TCRdb reprocessed the public reads (quality trimming at Q25 with fastp, clone calling with MiXCR) and kept in-frame beta chains. Every CDR3 protein is listed once, alongside the most common genes and DNA of its rows. The sample profile shows 89,000 or so distinct CDR3 sequences; 61% of them were found once. The top ten hold roughly 15% of the sample. RNA was isolated from bulk, unsorted tissue, and RNA quality was assessed with a NanoDrop ND-1000 and an Agilent 2100. Sequencing used lung tumor tissue. The receptors here all came from a man in his 70s with non-small cell lung cancer.

As regards this clonotype: A much larger clone differs by one base, so this may be a read error. The chain carries TRBV5-1 and TRBJ2-3; 8 nucleotides agree with TRBD2. The junction had 10 bases not matched to a gene; V was cut back by 5 bases and J by 5 bases. This CDR3 is 15 amino acids long. From germline, CDR1 is SGHRS and CDR2 YFSETQ. This chain's CDR3 is CASSWTSRDGDTQYF. CDR3 sequence (DNA): TGCGCCAGCAGTTGGACTAGCAGGGACGGAGATACGCAGTATTTT.

About this clonotype itself: This CDR3 is missing its conserved last phenylalanine or tryptophan, likely due to a read error. V and J are TRBV5-1 and TRBJ2-7, with D possibly being TRBD1 (7 bases). The CDR3 spans 15 residues. The germline CDR1 and CDR2 sequences are SGHRS and YFSETQ. CDR3 sequence: CAGSLEGQGGYEQYL. Here the CDR3 DNA reads TGCGCCGGCAGCTTGGAAGGTCAGGGGGGCTACGAGCAGTACTTA.

Worth noting for this clonotype: A much larger clone sits a single nucleotide away, making a read error possible. V gene TRBV20-1 combines with J gene TRBJ2-2; TRBD1 might be the D (5 bases). The CDR3 is 18 amino acids. Germline values: CDR1 DFQATT, CDR2 SNEGSKA (reference sequence). V lost 1 base and J lost 1, with 19 bases in between. As DNA, the CDR3 is TGCAGTGCTAGAGGGTTAGGGGCCACATATTTGAACACCGGGGAGCTGTTTTTT. Its protein is CSARGLGATYLNTGELFF.

About this clonotype: An end of the junction differs from the germline gene, which may be a read error. The chain couples TRBV4-1 to TRBJ2-4; D uncertain. This CDR3 has 12 amino acids. CDR1 is MGHRA, CDR2 YSYEKL, per germline. CDR3 nucleotide sequence: TGCGTCAGCAGCCAGATGACAAACACTCAGTACTTC. Residues: CVSSQMTNTQYF.

A single count supports this clonotype. The chain carries TRBV11-2 and TRBJ2-3, with D unresolved. Trimming removed 5 bases from V and 12 bases from J, with 24 bases in between. The germline V gene encodes CDR1 SGHAT and CDR2 FQNNGV. The CDR3 is 15 amino acids. Here the CDR3 DNA reads TGTGCCAGCAGCGCTGGTCAGAGTTTAGCAAACACACAGTATTTT. Protein product: CASSAGQSLANTQYF.

Only a few counts were recorded for this clonotype. A much more abundant neighbour one base away suggests this may be a read error. This chain connects TRBV28 to TRBJ2-7; D unclear. Germline CDR1 is MDHEN and CDR2 is SYDVKM. V dropped 2 bases and J dropped 9 bases, with 5 bases sitting between them. The CDR3 contains 10 residues. DNA for the CDR3: TGTGCCAGCAGTTTAGACGTGCAGTACTTC. Protein sequence: CASSLDVQYF. The whole variable domain, filled in from reference TRBV28 and TRBJ2-7, reads DVKVTQSSRYLVKRTGEKVFLECVQDMDHENMFWYRQDPGLGLRLIYFSYDVKMKEKGDIPEGYSVSREKKERFSLILESASTNQTSMYLCASSLDVQYFGPGTRLTVT.

On this clonotype: The conserved phenylalanine or tryptophan normally closing the CDR3 is absent here, so this likely arose from a read error. The J gene is TRBJ2-5, the V gene TRBV4-2; possibly TRBD2 for D (6 bases). The CDR3 length is 21 residues. Germline CDR1 and CDR2: LGHNA and YNFKEQ. The CDR3 sequence: CASSQVGVGVGLGEAWEIQYV. The CDR3 region has the DNA TGTGCCAGCAGCCAAGTTGGCGTTGGTGTCGGGTTGGGGGAGGCGTGGGAGATCCAGTACGTC.

By proportion, this clonotype is medium-sized. The J gene is TRBJ2-1, the V gene TRBV7-8; TRBD1 matches 7 bases. V lost 5 bases and J lost 3; bases outside the gene matches: 7. Germline-derived CDR1 and CDR2 are SGHVS and FQNEAQ. The CDR3 contains 15 residues. CDR3 sequence (DNA): TGTGCCAGCAGCCCCCGGGACAGCAACTACAATGAGCAGTTCTTC. Protein product: CASSPRDSNYNEQFF.

Concerning this clonotype itself: A much larger clone is a single base away; this may be a read error. This CDR3 is missing its conserved last phenylalanine or tryptophan, likely due to a read error. The rearrangement links TRBV5-4 to TRBJ2-7; D might be TRBD1 or TRBD2, each matching 7 bases. Between the trimmed V and J ends, which lost 0 bases and 5 bases, there was a span of 15 bases. Germline V gene data show CDR1 as SGHNT and CDR2 as YYREEE (reference sequence). The CDR3 has 15 amino acids. The CDR3 DNA reads TGTGCCAGCAGCTTGGTAGGCAGGGGGGGCAACGAGCAGTACTTA. It specifies CASSLVGRGGNEQYL.

There are many counts of this clonotype. The chain couples TRBV5-1 to TRBJ2-7; 9 bases align to TRBD1. Germline CDR1 is SGHRS and CDR2 is YFSETQ. The CDR3 has 16 amino acids. V lost 4 bases to trimming and J lost 4 bases; unmatched junction nucleotides: 12. The CDR3 DNA is TGCGCCAGCAGCGCAGCCGGGACAGGGACCTTGTACGAGCAGTACTTC. It yields the protein CASSAAGTGTLYEQYF.

In regard to this clonotype: Mismatch with germline at one junction end may stem from a read error. The chain has TRBV11-2 and TRBJ2-1; D unresolved. Germline assignment: CDR1 SGHAT and CDR2 FQNNGV. The CDR3 sequence is 13 residues long. As DNA, the CDR3 is TGTTCCAGCAGGAGTGGCCGGCACAATGAGCAGTTCTTC. Translating it yields CSSRSGRHNEQFF.

On this clonotype: An end of the junction does not agree with germline; a read error may underlie this. The gene calls are TRBV11-1 and TRBJ2-1; D is possibly TRBD1 (5 bases). This CDR3 contains 15 residues. CDR1 is SGHAT, CDR2 FQDESV, per germline (reference sequence). The CDR3 sequence is CASSLADTFYTEQFF. DNA for the CDR3: TGTGCCAGCAGCTTAGCGGACACTTTCTACACTGAGCAGTTCTTC.

A remark on this clonotype: At one end, the junction sequence differs from germline, possibly due to a read error. V is TRBV5-8 and J is TRBJ1-1; possible D gene TRBD1, 5 bases. This CDR3 is built from 13 residues. The germline V gene has CDR1 SGHTS and CDR2 YDEGEE. Here the CDR3 DNA reads TGTGCCGGCAGCTTGACAGTGGCTGGCGAAGCTTTCTTT. Translated: CAGSLTVAGEAFF.

This chain links TRBV11-2 with TRBJ2-2, with D possibly matching TRBD2 (6 bases). The ends were cut back, 5 bases at V and 17 bases at J, with 24 bases in the middle. This CDR3 has 14 residues. Germline V gene lookup returns CDR1 SGHAT and CDR2 FQNNGV. CDR3 amino acids: CASSLGGNTGVLFF. Written as DNA, the CDR3 is TGTGCCAGCAGCCTAGGCGGGAACACCGGGGTGCTATTTTTT. The whole variable domain, remainder taken from reference TRBV11-2 and TRBJ2-2, is EAGVAQSPRYKIIEKRQSVAFWCNPISGHATLYWYQQILGQGPKLLIQFQNNGVVDDSQLPKDRFSAERLKGVDSTLKIQPAKLEDSAVYLCASSLGGNTGVLFFGEGSRLTVL.

This clonotype was found a few times. A much larger clone differs from this one at a single base, so this may be a read error. The chain employs TRBV12-3 or TRBV12-4 and TRBJ1-1; 9 nucleotides match TRBD1. The CDR3 extends over 15 amino acids. V dropped 6 bases and J dropped 1; count of bases not matched to a gene: 6. The CDR3 sequence is CASRPGTGSNTEAFF. CDR3 bases: TGTGCCAGCAGACCCGGGACAGGGTCGAACACTGAAGCTTTCTTT.

Concerning this clonotype itself: The conserved closing phenylalanine or tryptophan is absent in this CDR3, likely reflecting a read error. The chain uses TRBV4-1 and TRBJ1-5; possibly TRBD1 for D (6 bases). The CDR3 contains 17 residues. Germline loops: CDR1 MGHRA, CDR2 YSYEKL. CDR3 sequence reads: CSSSQNYREYSNQPQHI. CDR3 DNA sequence: TGCTCCAGCAGCCAGAACTACAGGGAATATAGCAATCAGCCCCAGCATATT.

By share, this clonotype counts as medium-sized. The gene calls are TRBV6-6 and TRBJ2-6, with D perhaps matching TRBD2 (6 bases). From germline, CDR1 is MNHNY and CDR2 SVGAGI (reference sequence). This CDR3 is built from 16 residues. Trimming removed 7 bases from V and 0 bases from J, with 13 bases in between. The CDR3 loop is CASNRPRGSGANVLTF. DNA of the CDR3: TGTGCCAGCAACCGTCCGCGGGGCTCTGGGGCCAACGTCCTGACTTTC.

Comment on this clonotype: One junction end does not reproduce the germline sequence, and a read error may be involved. This chain links TRBV5-8 with TRBJ1-2; D is unresolved. CDR1 is SGHTS and CDR2 is YDEGEE in the germline V gene. This CDR3 is 12 amino acids long. In nucleotides, the CDR3 is TGTGCCGGCAGTTTAGAGGGCTGTGGCTACACCTTC. It encodes CAGSLEGCGYTF. Together with reference TRBV5-8 and TRBJ1-2, the CDR3 gives the full variable domain: EAGVTQSPTHLIKTRGQQATLRCSPISGHTSVYWYQQALGLGLQFLLWYDEGEERNRGNFPPRFSGRQFPNYSSELNVNALELEDSALYLCAGSLEGCGYTFGSGTRLTVV.

The chain is built from TRBV23-1 and TRBJ2-6; 7 nucleotides agree with TRBD1. TRBV23-1 has ORF status, its function being uncertain. The CDR3 spans 17 residues. The V and J ends lost 4 bases and 3 bases, in that order; junction bases with no gene match: 9. The DNA for the CDR3 is TGCGCCAGCAGTCGTGACAGGGAATTCTTTGGGGCCAACGTCCTGACTTTC. Translation: CASSRDREFFGANVLTF.

On this clonotype itself: Being one base from a much bigger clone, this may be a read error. Since the CDR3 does not end with the conserved phenylalanine or tryptophan, this likely comes from a read error. V gene TRBV20-1 combines with J gene TRBJ2-1; no firm D call. Germline CDR1 reads DFQATT; CDR2 reads SNEGSKA (reference sequence). The CDR3 is 15 residues long. The CDR3 region has the DNA TGCAGAGCTAGAAGGTCAGGTAGCTCCTACAATGAGCAGTTCCTC. Its protein is CRARRSGSSYNEQFL.

Comments on this clonotype: This may come from a read error, since a much larger clone is one base off. This chain links TRBV7-2 with TRBJ2-4, with D possibly being TRBD1 or TRBD2 (5 bases each). The CDR3 spans 14 residues. CDR1 SGHTA and CDR2 FQGNSA come from the germline V gene. V dropped 1 base and J dropped 12 bases, with 16 bases sitting between them. The CDR3 sequence: CASSLGRVGAGQYF. In DNA form, the CDR3 reads TGTGCCAGCAGCTTAGGTCGGGTCGGGGCGGGTCAGTACTTC.

This clonotype is categorized as medium-sized. The genes are TRBV11-2 and TRBJ1-2; possible D gene TRBD1, 6 bases. The CDR3 has 15 amino acids. Deletions cut 3 bases from V and 6 bases from J, with 17 bases between. Germline V gene lookup returns CDR1 SGHAT and CDR2 FQNNGV. The CDR3 sequence is CASSFSGHRADGYTF. The CDR3, as DNA: TGTGCCAGCAGCTTTAGTGGCCACAGGGCGGATGGCTACACCTTC.

With respect to this clonotype: This may come from a read error, since a much larger clone is one base off. The chain carries TRBV7-9 and TRBJ2-3, with 8 nucleotides matching TRBD1. This CDR3 region has 14 residues. V was clipped by 3 bases and J by 5 bases; unmatched bases: 4. Germline V gene lookup returns CDR1 SEHNR and CDR2 FQNEAQ (reference sequence). The CDR3 DNA reads as TGTGCCAGCAGCTTTTCGACAGGGGTAGATACGCAGTATTTT. Amino acid sequence: CASSFSTGVDTQYF.

Of note for this clonotype: Mismatch with germline at one junction end may stem from a read error. The chain couples TRBV11-2 to TRBJ2-3; the D gene is possibly TRBD2 (5 bases). This CDR3 region has 15 residues. In germline, CDR1 is SGHAT, CDR2 FQNNGV. The CDR3: CASSLEGVLRGGRYF. For the CDR3, the DNA is TGTGCCAGCAGCTTAGAAGGAGTATTACGGGGTGGGCGGTATTTC.

This clonotype was recorded at least ten times. In DNA, the CDR3 is TGTGCCACCACCAGGGGGGAGACCCAGTACTTC. Translation gives CATTRGETQYF. The chain combines TRBV6-1 with TRBJ2-5, with 7 bases matching TRBD1. The CDR3 runs 11 residues. V trimming: 10 bases; J trimming: 5 bases; junction bases outside the gene matches: 4. Germline-derived CDR1 and CDR2 are MNHNS and SASEGT.

A note on this clonotype: The junction differs from germline at one of its ends, possibly a read error. The rearrangement links TRBV6-5 to TRBJ2-3; D is uncertain. CDR1 MNHEY and CDR2 SVGAGI come from the germline V gene. The CDR3 length is 13 residues. This chain's CDR3 is CASRRRPIDTQYF. The CDR3 region has the DNA TGCGCCAGCAGACGAAGACCCATAGATACGCAGTATTTT.

This clonotype was seen repeatedly, ten times or more. The rearrangement joins TRBV5-5 to TRBJ1-6, with D unresolved. Germline loops: CDR1 SGHKS, CDR2 YYEKEE (reference sequence). V was pared by 1 base and J by 8 bases, with 7 bases between. The CDR3 is made up of 13 amino acids. CDR3: CASSLLGYSPLHF. The CDR3 coding sequence is TGTGCCAGCAGCTTGTTGGGGTATTCACCCCTCCACTTT. The complete variable domain, with remaining parts taken from reference TRBV5-5 and TRBJ1-6, reads DAGVTQSPTHLIKTRGQQVTLRCSPISGHKSVSWYQQVLGQGPQFIFQYYEKEERGRGNFPDRFSARQFPNYSSELNVNALLLGDSALYLCASSLLGYSPLHFGNGTRLTVT.